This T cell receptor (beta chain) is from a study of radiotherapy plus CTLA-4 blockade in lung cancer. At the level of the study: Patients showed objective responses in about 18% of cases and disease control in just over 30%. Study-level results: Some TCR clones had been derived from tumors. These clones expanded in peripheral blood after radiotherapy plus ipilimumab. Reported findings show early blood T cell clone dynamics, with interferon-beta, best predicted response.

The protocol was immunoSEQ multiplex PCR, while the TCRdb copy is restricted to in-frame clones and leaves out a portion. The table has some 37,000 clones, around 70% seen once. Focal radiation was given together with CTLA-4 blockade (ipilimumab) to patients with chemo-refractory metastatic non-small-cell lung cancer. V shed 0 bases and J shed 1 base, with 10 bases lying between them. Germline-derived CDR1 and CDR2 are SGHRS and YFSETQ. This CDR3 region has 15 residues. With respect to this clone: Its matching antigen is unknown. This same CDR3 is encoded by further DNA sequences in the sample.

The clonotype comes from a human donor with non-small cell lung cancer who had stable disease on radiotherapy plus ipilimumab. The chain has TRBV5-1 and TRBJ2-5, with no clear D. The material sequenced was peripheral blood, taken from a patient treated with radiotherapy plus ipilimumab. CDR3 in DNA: TGCGCCAGCAGCTTGGGCCGGGTCTCCCAAGAGACCCAGTACTTC. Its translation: CASSLGRVSQETQYF.